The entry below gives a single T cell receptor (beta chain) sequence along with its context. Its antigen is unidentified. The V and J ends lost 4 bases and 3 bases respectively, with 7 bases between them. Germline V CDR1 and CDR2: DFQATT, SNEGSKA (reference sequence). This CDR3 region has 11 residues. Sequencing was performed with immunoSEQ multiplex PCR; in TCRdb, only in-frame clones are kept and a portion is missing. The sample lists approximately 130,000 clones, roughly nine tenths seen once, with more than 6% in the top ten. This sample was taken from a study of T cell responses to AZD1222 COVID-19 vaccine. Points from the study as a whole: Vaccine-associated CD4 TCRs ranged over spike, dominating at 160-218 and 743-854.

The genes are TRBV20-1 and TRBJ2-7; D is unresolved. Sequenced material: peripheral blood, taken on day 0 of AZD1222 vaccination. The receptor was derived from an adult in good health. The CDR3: CSAKGIYEQYF. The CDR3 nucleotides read TGCAGTGCTAAAGGGATCTACGAGCAGTACTTC.